This T cell receptor (beta chain) was recorded in a study of blood T cells in healthy people across ages. Points from the study as a whole: Older individuals had lower TCR beta diversity per million T cells (the decline was roughly linear). Estimates of total diversity, which came from one million sequenced T cells, were considered to be underestimates.

Germline V lookup: CDR1 SQVTM, CDR2 ANQGSEA. The length of the CDR3 is 15 residues. The V and J ends lost 3 bases and 4 bases, in that order; junction bases with no gene match: 9. This clonotype was observed at least ten times. Its target is unknown. For the second PCR, which ran for roughly 6 to 12 cycles, a sample-barcoded 5' primer and a J-beta primer mix were used. TCRdb re-analysed the 5' RACE reads in MiXCR, keeping a single row per CDR3 protein. Here the sample spans fewer than 2,000,000 distinct CDR3 sequences, around 35% being singletons. Total RNA was extracted at no less than 5.5 micrograms per sample.

V and J are TRBV29-1 and TRBJ2-7, with TRBD1 matching 10 bases. The sequenced material came from blood. The origin of this receptor is a woman between 25 and 40 years old in good health. The CDR3 protein is CSVEAARTGGYEQYF. DNA for the CDR3: TGCAGCGTTGAGGCGGCCAGGACAGGGGGTTACGAGCAGTACTTC.